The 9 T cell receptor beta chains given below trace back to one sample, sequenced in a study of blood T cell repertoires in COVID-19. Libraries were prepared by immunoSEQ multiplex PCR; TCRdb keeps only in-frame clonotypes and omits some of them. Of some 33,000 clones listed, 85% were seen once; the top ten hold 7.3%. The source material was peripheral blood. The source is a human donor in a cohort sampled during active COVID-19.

CDR3 protein: CSVRQGSTGELFF. The CDR3 DNA follows: TGCAGCGTCCGACAGGGGTCGACCGGGGAGCTGTTTTTT. V and J are TRBV29-1 and TRBJ2-2, with 8 bases fitting TRBD1. The ends lost 6 bases at V and 5 bases at J; junction bases unmatched: 5. In germline, CDR1 is SQVTM, CDR2 ANQGSEA. This CDR3 is built from 13 residues.

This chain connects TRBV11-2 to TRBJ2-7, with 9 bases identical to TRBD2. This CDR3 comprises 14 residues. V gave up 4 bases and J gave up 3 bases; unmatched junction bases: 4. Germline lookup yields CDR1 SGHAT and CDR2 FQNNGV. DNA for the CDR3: TGTGCCAGCAGCTATAGCGGGAGAGGCTACGAGCAGTACTTC. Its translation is CASSYSGRGYEQYF.

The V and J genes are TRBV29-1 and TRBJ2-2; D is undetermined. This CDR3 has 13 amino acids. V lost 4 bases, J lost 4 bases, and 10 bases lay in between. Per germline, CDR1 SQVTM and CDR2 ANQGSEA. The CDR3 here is CSVAPYSTGELFF. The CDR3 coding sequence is TGCAGCGTTGCCCCCTACTCCACCGGGGAGCTGTTTTTT.

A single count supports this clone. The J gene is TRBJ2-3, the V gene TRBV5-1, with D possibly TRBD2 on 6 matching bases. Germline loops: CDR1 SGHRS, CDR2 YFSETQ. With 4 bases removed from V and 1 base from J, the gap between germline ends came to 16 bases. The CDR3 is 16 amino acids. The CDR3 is CASSLALAVGTDTQYF. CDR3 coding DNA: TGCGCCAGCAGCCTAGCCTTAGCGGTAGGCACAGATACGCAGTATTTT. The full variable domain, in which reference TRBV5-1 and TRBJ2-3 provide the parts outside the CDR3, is KAGVTQTPRYLIKTRGQQVTLSCSPISGHRSVSWYQQTPGQGLQFLFEYFSETQRNKGNFPGRFSGRQFSNSRSEMNVSTLELGDSALYLCASSLALAVGTDTQYFGPGTRLTVL.

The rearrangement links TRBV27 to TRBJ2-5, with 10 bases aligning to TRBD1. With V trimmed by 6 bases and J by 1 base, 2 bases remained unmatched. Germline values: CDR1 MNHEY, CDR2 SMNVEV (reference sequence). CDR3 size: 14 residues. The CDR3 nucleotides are TGTGCCAGCAGCGACAGGGGGCCCCAAGAGACCCAGTACTTC. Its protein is CASSDRGPQETQYF.

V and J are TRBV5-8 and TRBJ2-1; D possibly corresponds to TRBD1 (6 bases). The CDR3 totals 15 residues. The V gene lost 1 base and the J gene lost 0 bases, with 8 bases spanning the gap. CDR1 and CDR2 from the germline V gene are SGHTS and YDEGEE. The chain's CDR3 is CASSLTGSSYNEQFF. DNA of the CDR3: TGTGCCAGCAGCTTGACAGGGAGCTCCTACAATGAGCAGTTCTTC.

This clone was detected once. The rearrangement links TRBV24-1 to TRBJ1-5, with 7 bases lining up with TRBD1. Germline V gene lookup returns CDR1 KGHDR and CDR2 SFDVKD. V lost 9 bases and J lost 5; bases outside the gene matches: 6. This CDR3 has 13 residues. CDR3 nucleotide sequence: TGTGCCACCGCTCGACAGGGTGATCAGCCCCAGCATTTT. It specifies CATARQGDQPQHF.

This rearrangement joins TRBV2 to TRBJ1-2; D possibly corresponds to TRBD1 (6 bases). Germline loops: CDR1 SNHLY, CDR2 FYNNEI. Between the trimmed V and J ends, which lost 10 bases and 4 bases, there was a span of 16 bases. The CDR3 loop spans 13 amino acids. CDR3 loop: CATRQGTSYGYTF. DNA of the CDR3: TGTGCCACCCGTCAGGGGACGAGCTATGGCTACACCTTC.

The DNA for the CDR3 is TGTGCCAGCAGCTTAATGGCTTTCGGGAGCCTCTACGAGCAGTACTTC. It is translated as CASSLMAFGSLYEQYF. The rearrangement joins TRBV7-9 to TRBJ2-7, with a weak D call TRBD2 (6 bases). Trimming took 2 bases from V and 3 from J, leaving 17 bases between them. This CDR3 has 16 amino acids. Germline V gene lookup returns CDR1 SEHNR and CDR2 FQNEAQ (reference sequence).